The 16 T cell receptor beta chains reported below all come from one sample, sequenced in a study of control samples from healthy donors and cancer patients (dated by TCRdb to 2020 to 2021). Libraries were prepared through the immunoSEQ multiplex PCR assay. TCRdb obtained this table from immuneACCESS and retained in-frame rearrangements with V and J assigned. These tables miss some clones; where compared with another copy, unresolved V genes account for less than half of the shortfall, and the remainder is unexplained. The sample data list about 250,000 clones, and roughly 82% of these were observed just once. The ten largest clones represent 13% of the sample. Sequencing was performed on PBMCs. The source of these receptors is a woman aged 55-75 years with lung cancer.

V is TRBV5-1 and J is TRBJ1-5, with D possibly TRBD1 on 6 matching bases. V dropped 0 bases and J dropped 6 bases, with 13 bases sitting between them. The length of the CDR3 is 15 residues. Germline CDR1 is SGHRS and CDR2 is YFSETQ. The CDR3 is CASSLGGQGGQPQHF. The DNA for the CDR3 is TGCGCCAGCAGCTTGGGCGGGCAAGGGGGTCAGCCCCAGCATTTT.

This chain links TRBV24-1 with TRBJ2-3; D uncertain. Germline CDR1 reads KGHDR; CDR2 reads SFDVKD. V shed 4 bases and J shed 0 bases, with 16 bases lying between them. The CDR3 runs to 17 residues. Here the CDR3 DNA reads TGTGCCACCAGTGAGGGTGGTAGGGCGGATAGCACAGATACGCAGTATTTT. Protein product: CATSEGGRADSTDTQYF.

This chain links TRBV28 with TRBJ2-2; D unclear. The CDR3 is 17 amino acids. In germline, CDR1 is MDHEN, CDR2 SYDVKM. V lost 7 bases and J lost 0, with 18 bases in between. The DNA for the CDR3 is TGTGCCAGCACCCCGTGGAATGTTCGGACGAACACCGGGGAGCTGTTTTTT. Translating gives CASTPWNVRTNTGELFF. The full variable domain, with the rest looked up from reference TRBV28 and TRBJ2-2, is DVKVTQSSRYLVKRTGEKVFLECVQDMDHENMFWYRQDPGLGLRLIYFSYDVKMKEKGDIPEGYSVSREKKERFSLILESASTNQTSMYLCASTPWNVRTNTGELFFGEGSRLTVL.

The J gene is TRBJ2-7, the V gene TRBV7-2, with 9 bases aligning to TRBD1. The CDR3 is 15 amino acids. The junction had 7 bases not matched to a gene; V was cut back by 5 bases and J by 2 bases. CDR1 is SGHTA, CDR2 FQGNSA, per germline. CDR3 sequence reads: CASSPAGQGAYEQYF. For the CDR3, the DNA is TGTGCCAGCAGCCCTGCGGGACAGGGCGCCTACGAGCAGTACTTC.

The J gene is TRBJ2-7, the V gene TRBV4-1; 13 nucleotides align to TRBD2. The CDR3 runs 17 residues. V was clipped by 1 base and J by 4 bases; unmatched bases: 7. Germline assignment: CDR1 MGHRA and CDR2 YSYEKL. As DNA, the CDR3 is TGCGCCAGCAGCCAAGCGTCACTAGCGGGAGGGCCTTACGAGCAGTACTTC. This translates into CASSQASLAGGPYEQYF.

This chain links TRBV5-1 with TRBJ1-5, with D possibly TRBD1 on 5 matching bases. The CDR3 length is 15 residues. V was cut by 5 bases and J by 3 bases, with 15 bases left in between. Germline CDR1 is SGHRS and CDR2 is YFSETQ. CDR3 sequence reads: CASREGTLSNQPQHF. CDR3 in DNA: TGCGCCAGCAGGGAGGGGACCCTTTCCAATCAGCCCCAGCATTTT.

This clone was counted only a few times. This chain joins TRBV20-1 and TRBJ1-5; the D is unclear. CDR1 is DFQATT, CDR2 SNEGSKA, per germline (reference sequence). This CDR3 has 13 residues. Trimming left V 3 bases short and J 1 base short, with 7 bases between. CDR3 sequence: CSASVGSNQPQHF. The CDR3 DNA reads TGCAGTGCTAGTGTGGGAAGCAATCAGCCCCAGCATTTT.

This sequence joins TRBV5-1 and TRBJ1-3; tentatively, D is TRBD1 (5 bases). V lost 4 bases, J lost 4 bases, and 9 bases lay in between. The CDR3 covers 13 residues. Germline V gene lookup returns CDR1 SGHRS and CDR2 YFSETQ. CDR3 region: CASSKDNGNTIYF. CDR3 sequence (DNA): TGCGCCAGCAGCAAGGACAACGGAAACACCATATATTTT.

V usage is TRBV18 and J usage is TRBJ2-1; 7 bases align to TRBD2. V dropped 2 bases and J dropped 8; count of bases not matched to a gene: 3. Germline values: CDR1 KGHSH, CDR2 LQKENI. The CDR3 is 13 residues long. The CDR3 DNA reads TGTGCCAGCTCACCAAACGGACTAGATGAGCAGTTCTTC. This encodes CASSPNGLDEQFF.

DNA for the CDR3: TGTGCCAGCAGGTTCAGGGTGGTTGGGAGTTACAATGAGCAGTTCTTC. Amino acids: CASRFRVVGSYNEQFF. The chain recombines TRBV11-2 with TRBJ2-1; D assignment may be TRBD1 or TRBD2 (5 bases each). V gave up 6 bases and J gave up 4 bases, with 19 bases separating them. CDR1 and CDR2 from the germline V gene are SGHAT and FQNNGV. The CDR3 loop spans 16 amino acids.

This clone was seen a single time. The chain has TRBV7-3 and TRBJ2-1; 10 bases are a match to TRBD2. V gave up 4 bases and J gave up 9 bases; unmatched junction bases: 6. The germline V gene has CDR1 SGHTA and CDR2 FQGTGA. CDR3 length equals 14 residues. CDR3 in amino acids: CASSSSGGESEQFF. The CDR3 nucleotides read TGTGCCAGCAGCTCCAGCGGGGGGGAGAGTGAGCAGTTCTTC.

J is TRBJ2-7 and V is TRBV27, with 9 bases identical to TRBD1. The CDR3 sequence is 16 residues long. Germline V lookup: CDR1 MNHEY, CDR2 SMNVEV (reference sequence). V lost 0 bases, J lost 3 bases, and 6 bases stayed unmatched. The CDR3 DNA reads TGTGCCAGCAGTTTATCGGTCGGACAGGGGCTCTACGAGCAGTACTTC. Protein: CASSLSVGQGLYEQYF.

The chain carries TRBV13 and TRBJ2-5; 8 bases line up with TRBD2. Trimming cost V 5 bases and J 5 bases; bases outside gene matches: 10. There are 15 residues in the CDR3. Germline CDR1 PRHDT, CDR2 FYEKMQ (reference sequence). CDR3 DNA: TGTGCCAGCAGCGTCCAGCGGGGGCGACTGGAGACCCAGTACTTC. Amino acids: CASSVQRGRLETQYF.

This rearrangement joins TRBV27 to TRBJ2-7, with 7 bases matching TRBD2. V gave up 8 bases and J gave up 2 bases; unmatched junction bases: 12. Per germline, CDR1 MNHEY and CDR2 SMNVEV (reference sequence). CDR3 length: 15 amino acids. CDR3 region: CASSFGTGGPYEQYF. The CDR3 region has the DNA TGTGCCAGCTCATTCGGGACGGGAGGCCCCTACGAGCAGTACTTC.

The V gene is TRBV5-4, the J gene TRBJ1-2; perhaps TRBD1 as D (6 bases). This CDR3 has 14 residues. Trimming cost V 0 bases and J 4 bases, with 10 bases left between them. The germline V gene has CDR1 SGHNT and CDR2 YYREEE (reference sequence). CDR3 loop: CASSLGGGGYGYTF. The DNA of the CDR3 is TGTGCCAGCAGCTTGGGGGGAGGGGGCTATGGCTACACCTTC.

The rearrangement links TRBV28 to TRBJ2-1; D is perhaps TRBD2 (6 bases). V gave up 2 bases and J gave up 8 bases, with 7 bases separating them. The CDR3 runs 12 residues. CDR1 is MDHEN and CDR2 is SYDVKM in the germline V gene. CDR3 bases: TGTGCCAGCAGTTTAAGCGGGTATGAGCAGTTCTTC. This sequence encodes CASSLSGYEQFF.